Detailed here is one T cell receptor beta chain. Its antigen is not identified. The investigators reverse transcribed all of the isolated RNA, so they sequenced expressed TCRB transcripts. Some clones are missing from TCRdb's copy, which holds only in-frame ones; the method was immunoSEQ multiplex PCR. The repertoire holds 350,000 or so clones, roughly a fifth seen once, with 0.044% in the top ten. The sample is drawn from a study of beta chain features in type 1 diabetes. Study findings and constraints: Patients with Type 1 diabetes showed moderately but significantly shorter TCRB CDR3s in all four CD4+ subsets.

The CDR3 has 13 residues. CDR1 is SGHVS, CDR2 FQNEAQ, per germline. Populations obtained by sorting all exceeded 95% purity. The sequence was obtained from a woman in her late teens or twenties in good health. The rearrangement joins TRBV7-8 to TRBJ1-4, with 7 bases matching TRBD1. The sample comprised naive CD4+ T cells from blood. The CDR3 bases are TGTGCTACAGGGGTTGCAACTAATGAAAAACTGTTTTTT. This sequence encodes CATGVATNEKLFF.